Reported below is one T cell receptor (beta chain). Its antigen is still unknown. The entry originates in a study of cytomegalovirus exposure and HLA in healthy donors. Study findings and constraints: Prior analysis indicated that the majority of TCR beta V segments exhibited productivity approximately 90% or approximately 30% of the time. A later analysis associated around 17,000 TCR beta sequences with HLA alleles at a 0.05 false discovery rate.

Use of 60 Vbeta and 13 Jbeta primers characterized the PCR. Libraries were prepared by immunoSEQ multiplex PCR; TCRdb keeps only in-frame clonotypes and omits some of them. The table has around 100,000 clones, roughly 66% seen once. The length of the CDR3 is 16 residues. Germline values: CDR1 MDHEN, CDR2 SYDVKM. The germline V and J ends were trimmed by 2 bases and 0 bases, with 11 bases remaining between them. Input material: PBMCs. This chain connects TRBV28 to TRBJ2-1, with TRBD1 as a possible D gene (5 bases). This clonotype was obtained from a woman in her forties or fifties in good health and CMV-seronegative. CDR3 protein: CASSLVRRGSYNEQFF. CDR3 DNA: TGTGCCAGCAGTTTAGTCCGAAGGGGCTCCTACAATGAGCAGTTCTTC. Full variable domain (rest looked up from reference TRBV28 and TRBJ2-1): DVKVTQSSRYLVKRTGEKVFLECVQDMDHENMFWYRQDPGLGLRLIYFSYDVKMKEKGDIPEGYSVSREKKERFSLILESASTNQTSMYLCASSLVRRGSYNEQFFGPGTRLTVL.